This T cell receptor (beta chain) was found in a study of blood T cells in healthy people across ages (dated by TCRdb to 2014 to 2015). A note on the overall study: In model experiments, template switching captured about one uniquely barcoded TCR beta cDNA molecule for every two T cells. Age-related changes in TCR beta repertoire diversity were measured in the study by deep sequencing normalized with unique cDNA molecular identifiers. The donors were divided into four age groups: young (average approximately 16 years), middle-aged (roughly 42), aged (about 56) and long-lived (about 84). To avoid experimental bias, donors of different ages were distributed randomly across sequencing lanes. Using the same blood draw, the study looked at two additional independent replicas of 1 million unique cDNA reads for two donors, one aged 18 to 30 and the other aged 80 or older. Paper-wide results and their limitations: Bulk unsorted PBMC profiling prevented conclusive comparison of naive and antigen-experienced compartments. The CMV infection status of donors was not known, potentially confounding age-related changes in expanded clonotypes. Estimates of total diversity based on one million sequenced T cells were regarded as lower bounds and as underestimates. Compared with the aged group, the long-lived group had more naive CD4+ T cells, fewer expanded clones and increased TCR diversity, a pattern suggesting age selection. Observed TCR beta diversity per million T cells fell roughly linearly with age, and a significant reduction was already apparent by age around 40. A strong correlation was found between observed TCR beta diversity and the percentage of naive T cells measured by flow cytometry.

Reading from cysteine to phenylalanine, the CDR3 counts 12 amino acids. The DNA shown is the 36-base CDR3, in frame from base 1. From V the trimming removes 5 bases and from J it removes 5 bases, while the gene matches leave 3 bases of the junction unaccounted for. For CDR1 and CDR2, the germline V gene (reference sequence) lists WNHNN and SYGVQD. Comments on this clonotype: There is no known antigen for this receptor. One base away there is no much larger clone; base qualities are not given.

Receptors were amplified or captured by 5' RACE. Sequencing took place on an Illumina HiSeq 2500. The second PCR ran for about 6 to 11 cycles and used a J-beta primer mix along with a sample-barcoded 5' primer. A template-switch 5' adaptor carrying 12 random nucleotides introduced a unique molecular identifier onto each TCR beta cDNA molecule. Each sample yielded at least 3 million CDR3-containing paired-end reads. All of the RNA was converted into first-strand cDNA using the Mint cDNA synthesis kit, with a TRBC-specific oligonucleotide serving as the primer. Following uracil-DNA glycosylase treatment, all cDNA underwent a first 18-cycle PCR with the universal primers M1SS and BC2_uni_R. Per the original workflow: For normalization, 1 million high-quality reads, each with a distinct molecular identifier, were randomly selected from each sample. Instead of being binned into consensus sequences, reads with shared molecular identifiers were discarded. CDR3 identification, clonotype clustering and error correction used MiTCR with a Q25 quality threshold and the strictest error-elimination algorithm. A nonparametric unseen species model with Euler transformation was used to estimate lower-bound total TCR beta diversity. The public reads were reanalyzed by TCRdb: fastp trimming at Q25, MiXCR alignment, in-frame beta chains only. When rows share a CDR3 protein, they turn into one entry using the most common DNA and genes. V and J calls and clone size were set by TCRdb, not the authors. Counted in this sample were about 1 million distinct CDR3 sequences; over 35% of them appeared once. About 20% of the sample is taken by the ten largest.

Systemically healthy Caucasian individuals from Russia, some 38 in total and aged 6 to 90 years, were included as donors. About 9.8 milliliters of peripheral blood were drawn from each donor into EDTA-treated Vacutainer tubes. Ficoll-Paque density-gradient centrifugation was used to isolate PBMCs, with at least 6 million per sample. Trizol reagent was used to extract total RNA from PBMCs, with at least 5.5 micrograms per sample. For every donor, flow cytometry on a PBMC aliquot measured the percentage of naive CD45RAhigh/CD27high T cells. The chain uses TRBV10-1 and TRBJ2-7; 7 junctional bases match TRBD1. This receptor was taken from a woman in her fifties or sixties in good health. The material sequenced was blood. CDR3 loop: CASSHGTDEQYF. The sequenced DNA is TGCGCCAGCAGTCACGGGACAGACGAGCAGTACTTC.